One and the same sample provided the 27 T cell receptor beta chains below, sequenced in a study of blood T cells in healthy people across ages. A second PCR of about 7 to 12 cycles used a sample-barcoded 5' primer and a J-beta primer mix. TCRdb itself ran the 5' RACE reads through MiXCR, one entry per CDR3 protein. Of about 1,800,000 distinct CDR3 sequences listed, about 28% are singletons. The sample was blood. Receptor source: a woman aged 25 to 45 in good health.

This clonotype was seen at least ten times. The chain links TRBV7-9 to TRBJ2-5, with D perhaps TRBD1 (5 bases). The CDR3 contains 13 residues. From germline, CDR1 is SEHNR and CDR2 FQNEAQ (reference sequence). The ends were cut back, 6 bases at V and 4 bases at J, with 12 bases in the middle. The CDR3 region has the DNA TGTGCCAGCAGTTTAAGGGGCCCAGAGACCCAGTACTTC. Encoded protein: CASSLRGPETQYF.

The chain joins TRBV5-1 to TRBJ2-2; TRBD2 agrees at 12 bases. The CDR3 has 17 residues. After removal of 4 bases from V and 3 bases from J, the junction contained 7 bases not matched to a gene. Germline V gene data show CDR1 as SGHRS and CDR2 as YFSETQ. CDR3 amino acids: CASSRRLAGADTGELFF. CDR3 in DNA: TGCGCCAGCAGCCGACGACTAGCGGGAGCGGACACCGGGGAGCTGTTTTTT. Based on the CDR3 plus reference TRBV5-1 and TRBJ2-2, the full variable domain is KAGVTQTPRYLIKTRGQQVTLSCSPISGHRSVSWYQQTPGQGLQFLFEYFSETQRNKGNFPGRFSGRQFSNSRSEMNVSTLELGDSALYLCASSRRLAGADTGELFFGEGSRLTVL.

The chain is built from TRBV12-3 or TRBV12-4 and TRBJ2-3; no clear D gene. The CDR3 extends over 13 amino acids. Trimming cost V 5 bases and J 4 bases, with 10 bases left between them. The CDR3: CASSRLRADTQYF. The CDR3 nucleotides are TGTGCCAGCAGTAGACTGCGAGCAGATACGCAGTATTTT.

This clonotype was detected a few times. The V call is TRBV21-1, the J call TRBJ2-1; the table's D call, TRBD2, was not checked against the DNA. TRBV21-1 is a pseudogene locus. The CDR3 sequence is 15 residues long. CDR3 nucleotides: TGTGCCAGCAGCAGAGAGGCCGGGACTAGGAATGAGCAGTTCTTC. Its protein product is CASSREAGTRNEQFF.

This chain joins TRBV14 and TRBJ2-3, with no clear D. The ends were cut back, 0 bases at V and 0 bases at J, with 10 bases in the middle. CDR3 length equals 16 residues. Germline CDR1 and CDR2: SGHDN and FVKESK. In DNA form, the CDR3 reads TGTGCCAGCAGCCAAGAAAATGGTCCTAGCACAGATACGCAGTATTTT. Encoded protein: CASSQENGPSTDTQYF. Full variable domain (remainder filled in from reference TRBV14 and TRBJ2-3): EAGVTQFPSHSVIEKGQTVTLRCDPISGHDNLYWYRRVMGKEIKFLLHFVKESKQDESGMPNNRFLAERTGGTYSTLKVQPAELEDSGVYFCASSQENGPSTDTQYFGPGTRLTVL.

This clonotype was counted once. The rearrangement links TRBV9 to TRBJ1-2; D remains ambiguous. Germline V lookup: CDR1 SGDLS, CDR2 YYNGEE. The germline V and J ends were trimmed by 0 bases and 10 bases, with 13 bases remaining between them. The CDR3 covers 13 residues. This CDR3 is CASSVAGDHAYTF. CDR3 sequence (DNA): TGTGCCAGCAGCGTAGCCGGTGACCATGCCTACACCTTC.

This clonotype was seen a handful of times. The chain joins TRBV15 to TRBJ2-5; 7 positions match TRBD2. V was clipped by 0 bases and J by 4 bases; unmatched bases: 5. This CDR3 has 15 residues. In germline, CDR1 is LNHNV, CDR2 YYDKDF (reference sequence). The CDR3 DNA sequence: TGTGCCACCAGCAGAGATCAACTAGCGTTAGAGACCCAGTACTTC. The encoded protein is CATSRDQLALETQYF.

This clonotype has more than one count but fewer than ten. This chain connects TRBV20-1 to TRBJ2-5; maybe TRBD1 (5 bases). V dropped 0 bases and J dropped 5 bases, with 10 bases sitting between them. The CDR3 runs to 13 residues. Per the germline V gene, CDR1 is DFQATT and CDR2 is SNEGSKA (reference sequence). CDR3 protein: CSARDEAGETQYF. The CDR3 DNA reads TGCAGTGCTAGAGATGAGGCAGGGGAGACCCAGTACTTC.

The chain employs TRBV10-3 and TRBJ1-1, with D possibly being TRBD1 (5 bases). The CDR3 has 15 amino acids. The germline CDR1 and CDR2 sequences are ENHRY and SYGVKD. The V end was cut by 6 bases, the J end by 0 bases, with 14 bases between. As DNA, the CDR3 is TGTGCCATCAGGGGGGGTTTCAGCATGAACACTGAAGCTTTCTTT. This sequence encodes CAIRGGFSMNTEAFF.

This clonotype was observed once. The V gene is TRBV3-1, the J gene TRBJ1-1; no clear D. Trimming shortened V by 0 bases and J by 5 bases, and 13 bases separated the two germline ends. This CDR3 has 15 residues. Germline CDR1 and CDR2: LGHDT and YNNKEL (reference sequence). This CDR3 is CASSQEPLRGTEAFF. As DNA, the CDR3 is TGTGCCAGCAGCCAAGAGCCCCTCCGGGGTACTGAAGCTTTCTTT.

This clonotype was detected many times. The rearrangement joins TRBV9 to TRBJ2-1, with TRBD2 matching over 9 bases. The germline V gene encodes CDR1 SGDLS and CDR2 YYNGEE. The CDR3 has 15 residues. Trimming cost V 0 bases and J 10 bases; bases outside gene matches: 8. CDR3 residues: CASSVAGGGAWEQFF. The CDR3, as DNA: TGTGCCAGCAGCGTAGCCGGCGGGGGGGCCTGGGAGCAGTTCTTC.

This rearrangement joins TRBV27 to TRBJ1-2; D might be TRBD1 (6 bases). This CDR3 has 16 amino acids. The V gene's germline CDR1 is MNHEY and CDR2 SMNVEV (reference sequence). Trimming removed 0 bases at V and 2 bases at J, with 13 bases between. CDR3: CASSLSLDRRNYGYTF. The CDR3 nucleotides are TGTGCCAGCAGTTTATCGCTAGACAGGAGGAACTATGGCTACACCTTC.

The chain is built from TRBV25-1 and TRBJ1-2, with unresolved D. The CDR3 is 13 amino acids. In germline, CDR1 is MGHDK, CDR2 SYGVNS. The V end was cut by 5 bases, the J end by 6 bases, with 13 bases between. CDR3 in amino acids: CASSPQTLDGYTF. As DNA, the CDR3 is TGTGCCAGCAGTCCACAAACCCTAGATGGCTACACCTTC.

The genes are TRBV4-3 and TRBJ2-1; TRBD2 matches at 7 bases. This CDR3 is 17 amino acids long. V gave up 0 bases and J gave up 0 bases; unmatched junction bases: 5. Germline lookup yields CDR1 LGHNA and CDR2 YSLEER. CDR3 nucleotide sequence: TGCGCCAGCAGCCAAGATCAGCGGGGCGCCTCCTACAATGAGCAGTTCTTC. Amino acids: CASSQDQRGASYNEQFF.

As for this clonotype: Given the absence of the conserved phenylalanine or tryptophan at the CDR3 end, a read error is likely. CDR3 DNA: TGTGACAGCAGTTTAGGGGGCGTCTACGAGCAGTACTCC. Translation gives CDSSLGGVYEQYS. The chain combines TRBV6-5 with TRBJ2-4; 7 bases fit TRBD1. TRBJ2-7 explains the end of the DNA better; the J call may be wrong. Germline values: CDR1 MNHEY, CDR2 SVGAGI. There are 13 residues in the CDR3.

The rearrangement uses TRBV28 and TRBJ2-4, with D tentatively TRBD1 (6 bases). The tail of the sequence fits TRBJ2-7 better, so the J call may be wrong. The CDR3 length is 13 residues. Looked up from germline, CDR1 is MDHEN and CDR2 is SYDVKM. In DNA, the CDR3 is TGTGCCAGCAGGCAGGGGTCTGTCAACGAGCAGTACTTC. Its protein is CASRQGSVNEQYF.

The rearrangement joins TRBV9 to TRBJ2-5; possibly TRBD1 for D (6 bases). The V end lost 0 bases, the J end lost 0 bases, and 9 bases lay between the germline ends. CDR1 and CDR2 (germline): SGDLS, YYNGEE. The CDR3 loop spans 15 amino acids. CDR3 protein: CASSVGDTDQETQYF. CDR3 bases: TGTGCCAGCAGCGTAGGGGACACAGACCAAGAGACCCAGTACTTC.

This clonotype has a count of ten or more. The chain combines TRBV29-1 with TRBJ1-5; no clear D gene. Germline CDR1 is SQVTM and CDR2 is ANQGSEA. The V end lost 4 bases, the J end lost 2 bases, and 15 bases lay between the germline ends. This CDR3 has 15 residues. For the CDR3, the DNA is TGCAGCGTTGCGGACGGGCTCTTAGGCAATCAGCCCCAGCATTTT. Amino acid sequence: CSVADGLLGNQPQHF.

The sample holds a few counts of this clonotype. The chain carries TRBV5-1 and TRBJ2-1; the match to TRBD2 covers 12 bases. CDR3 length: 16 residues. Losses at the gene ends were 3 bases for V and 6 bases for J; bases not matched to a gene: 7. The V gene's germline CDR1 is SGHRS and CDR2 YFSETQ. The CDR3 DNA reads TGCGCCAGCAGCTCGAAAACTAGCGGGGGGCCCAATGAGCAGTTCTTC. Protein: CASSSKTSGGPNEQFF.

The rearrangement joins TRBV28 to TRBJ1-5, with D maybe TRBD1 (6 bases). The germline V gene encodes CDR1 MDHEN and CDR2 SYDVKM. The V gene lost 2 bases and the J gene lost 2 bases, with 25 bases spanning the gap. The CDR3 is 20 amino acids. The CDR3 DNA reads TGTGCCAGCAGTTTACATTTCGGGGGGCGGGGGGATGAAGGCAATCAGCCCCAGCATTTT. Its translation is CASSLHFGGRGDEGNQPQHF.

This clonotype occurred a few times. The rearrangement joins TRBV15 to TRBJ1-1; TRBD1 matches 7 bases. The CDR3 contains 11 residues. Per germline, CDR1 LNHNV and CDR2 YYDKDF (reference sequence). With V trimmed by 3 bases and J by 10 bases, 2 bases remained unmatched. DNA of the CDR3: TGTGCCACCAGCAGCAGGGGGGTAGCTTTCTTT. It codes for CATSSRGVAFF. The complete variable domain, with remaining parts taken from reference TRBV15 and TRBJ1-1, reads DAMVIQNPRYQVTQFGKPVTLSCSQTLNHNVMYWYQQKSSQAPKLLFHYYDKDFNNEADTPDNFQSRRPNTSFCFLDIRSPGLGDTAMYLCATSSRGVAFFGQGTRLTVV.

The sample holds a few counts of this clonotype. This chain links TRBV5-1 with TRBJ2-7; possible D gene TRBD2, 6 bases. V gave up 1 base and J gave up 0 bases, with 14 bases separating them. The CDR3 sequence is 16 residues long. The germline CDR1 and CDR2 sequences are SGHRS and YFSETQ. The CDR3 bases are TGCGCCAGCAGCTTGAGAACTAGCACGAGCTCCTACGAGCAGTACTTC. Translated, it gives CASSLRTSTSSYEQYF.

The chain carries TRBV20-1 and TRBJ2-5, with 13 bases that match TRBD2. Germline trimming cut 3 bases from V and 1 base from J; bases unmatched to any gene: 5. The CDR3 is 16 amino acids. CDR1 and CDR2 (germline): DFQATT, SNEGSKA (reference sequence). CDR3 sequence: CSASLTSGRPQETQYF. CDR3 coding DNA: TGCAGTGCTAGCTTGACTAGCGGGAGGCCCCAAGAGACCCAGTACTTC.

In its sample, this clonotype was seen a few times. V is TRBV7-2 and J is TRBJ2-3; TRBD2 matches 7 bases. CDR1 and CDR2 from the germline V gene are SGHTA and FQGNSA. The CDR3 extends over 15 amino acids. The J segment lost 3 bases and the V segment lost 5 bases, leaving 8 bases of the junction unmatched. The CDR3 loop reads CASSPGLGQTDTQYF. CDR3 bases: TGTGCCAGCAGCCCCGGACTAGGTCAGACAGATACGCAGTATTTT.

This clonotype has a count of ten or more. The chain links TRBV29-1 to TRBJ2-7; D call uncertain. The CDR3 is 12 amino acids. V lost 4 bases and J lost 2, with 9 bases in between. The V gene's germline CDR1 is SQVTM and CDR2 ANQGSEA. The CDR3 DNA follows: TGCAGCGTTGCTTACACCACCTACGAGCAGTACTTC. This translates into CSVAYTTYEQYF.

The chain has TRBV6-2 or TRBV6-3 and TRBJ2-3; D not resolved. Trimming stripped 2 bases from V and 1 base from J, with 7 bases between. Germline V gene lookup returns CDR1 MNHEY and CDR2 SVGEGT. The CDR3 consists of 14 residues. CDR3 coding DNA: TGTGCCAGCAGTTACCTCCAACGCACAGATACGCAGTATTTT. This encodes CASSYLQRTDTQYF.

This clonotype has a handful of counts. V and J are TRBV29-1 and TRBJ2-7; a weak D match, TRBD1 (6 bases). With 4 bases removed from V and 4 bases from J, the gap between germline ends came to 14 bases. CDR3 length: 13 residues. Germline CDR1 and CDR2: SQVTM and ANQGSEA. The CDR3 is CSVGGRGLYEQYF. The CDR3 DNA follows: TGCAGCGTTGGAGGCAGGGGCCTTTACGAGCAGTACTTC.